Shown below are 20 T cell receptor beta chains from a single sample sequenced in a study of cytomegalovirus exposure and HLA in healthy donors. Both 60 Vbeta primers and 13 Jbeta primers went into the PCR. Method: immunoSEQ multiplex PCR; TCRdb's copy keeps in-frame clones and lacks some. The sample contains under 250,000 clones, 76% of which appear only once. Input material: PBMCs. Receptor source: a young man in good health and CMV-seronegative.

This chain links TRBV4-1 with TRBJ1-1, with D uncertain. Trimming stripped 0 bases from V and 3 bases from J, with 11 bases between. Germline assignment: CDR1 MGHRA and CDR2 YSYEKL. CDR3 length equals 15 residues. CDR3 in amino acids: CASSQEMVAHTEAFF. Here the CDR3 DNA reads TGCGCCAGCAGCCAAGAGATGGTGGCCCACACTGAAGCTTTCTTT.

This clone was detected only a few times. V gene TRBV5-6 combines with J gene TRBJ2-1, with 9 bases that match TRBD2. V lost 2 bases and J lost 7; bases outside the gene matches: 7. Germline assignment: CDR1 SGHDT and CDR2 YYEEEE. There are 15 residues in the CDR3. For the CDR3, the DNA is TGTGCCAGCAGCTTATCAACTAGCGGGTTGAATGAGCAGTTCTTC. Amino acids: CASSLSTSGLNEQFF.

This sequence joins TRBV9 and TRBJ1-4; D remains ambiguous. The V end was cut by 0 bases, the J end by 0 bases, with 9 bases between. Germline CDR1 is SGDLS and CDR2 is YYNGEE. CDR3 size: 16 residues. In DNA form, the CDR3 reads TGTGCCAGCAGCGTAGGGGCCACTGCAACTAATGAAAAACTGTTTTTT. It codes for CASSVGATATNEKLFF.

The V call is TRBV11-2, the J call TRBJ1-1, with D possibly matching TRBD1 (6 bases). Germline values: CDR1 SGHAT, CDR2 FQNNGV. There are 15 residues in the CDR3. V lost 5 bases to trimming and J lost 0 bases, with 13 bases between them. This CDR3 reads CASSPRQDLNTEAFF. The CDR3 DNA sequence: TGTGCCAGCAGCCCTCGACAGGACCTGAACACTGAAGCTTTCTTT.

The gene calls are TRBV29-1 and TRBJ2-7; a possible D gene is TRBD1 (6 bases). Deletions cut 2 bases from V and 8 bases from J, with 25 bases between. Germline CDR1 SQVTM, CDR2 ANQGSEA. CDR3 length: 16 residues. CDR3 loop: CSVEFPGHLNVFKQYF. In DNA, the CDR3 is TGCAGCGTTGAATTTCCGGGACACCTGAATGTGTTTAAGCAGTACTTC.

The chain has TRBV29-1 and TRBJ1-5; the match to TRBD1 covers 10 bases. There are 14 residues in the CDR3. Per the germline V gene, CDR1 is SQVTM and CDR2 is ANQGSEA. Trimming at V came to 5 bases and at J to 4 bases, leaving 5 bases not matched to a gene. The CDR3 protein is CSVRTGGMNQPQHF. As DNA, the CDR3 is TGCAGCGTTCGGACAGGGGGTATGAATCAGCCCCAGCATTTT.

The chain employs TRBV18 and TRBJ2-1; tentative D call: TRBD1 (6 bases). Germline CDR1 and CDR2: KGHSH and LQKENI. CDR3 size: 13 residues. V gave up 3 bases and J gave up 9 bases, with 12 bases separating them. CDR3 sequence (DNA): TGTGCCAGCTCACCCTCAGGGGACCGTGAGCAGTTCTTC. Translating it yields CASSPSGDREQFF. The full variable domain, in which reference TRBV18 and TRBJ2-1 provide the parts outside the CDR3, is NAGVMQNPRHLVRRRGQEARLRCSPMKGHSHVYWYRQLPEEGLKFMVYLQKENIIDESGMPKERFSAEFPKEGPSILRIQQVVRGDSAAYFCASSPSGDREQFFGPGTRLTVL.

The rearrangement uses TRBV6-1 and TRBJ1-3, with D perhaps matching TRBD1 (6 bases). This CDR3 spans 16 amino acids. Germline V gene sequence: CDR1 MNHNS, CDR2 SASEGT. Trimming shortened V by 2 bases and J by 1 base, and 12 bases separated the two germline ends. The CDR3 protein is CASSERQARSGNTIYF. In nucleotides, the CDR3 is TGTGCCAGCAGTGAAAGACAGGCACGTTCTGGAAACACCATATATTTT.

This clone has just a few counts. V and J are TRBV6-1 and TRBJ1-1, with unresolved D. The CDR3 is 13 residues long. CDR1 and CDR2 from the germline V gene are MNHNS and SASEGT. V was clipped by 5 bases and J by 1 base, with 8 bases between them. For the CDR3, the DNA is TGTGCCAGCAGTATGTTCGGGAACACTGAAGCTTTCTTT. Protein product: CASSMFGNTEAFF.

This chain connects TRBV9 to TRBJ2-3; 13 bases are shared with TRBD2. V shed 4 bases and J 11 bases; nucleotides not matched to a gene: 10. Per germline, CDR1 SGDLS and CDR2 YYNGEE. CDR3 length: 15 amino acids. CDR3 sequence reads: CASSPRLAGGFEQYF. The DNA of the CDR3 is TGTGCCAGCAGCCCGCGACTAGCGGGAGGTTTCGAGCAGTATTTT.

The genes are TRBV7-6 and TRBJ2-2; 8 bases match TRBD1. Trimming removed 5 bases from V and 1 base from J; junction bases left unmatched: 6. The germline V gene encodes CDR1 SGHVS and CDR2 FNYEAQ. This CDR3 contains 16 residues. The CDR3 reads CASSLGQGENTGELFF. The CDR3 DNA follows: TGTGCCAGCAGCCTCGGACAGGGCGAGAACACCGGGGAGCTGTTTTTT.

The rearrangement links TRBV27 to TRBJ1-2, with 11 bases identical to TRBD1. The J segment lost 6 bases and the V segment lost 2 bases, leaving 2 bases of the junction unmatched. The CDR3 is made up of 14 amino acids. Germline CDR1 and CDR2: MNHEY and SMNVEV (reference sequence). In nucleotides, the CDR3 is TGTGCCAGCAGTTTAGGACAGGGGGCAAATGGCTACACCTTC. Its protein is CASSLGQGANGYTF.

The chain joins TRBV18 to TRBJ2-7, with 8 nucleotides matching TRBD2. The CDR3 consists of 16 residues. CDR1 KGHSH and CDR2 LQKENI come from the germline V gene. The ends lost 3 bases at V and 2 bases at J; junction bases unmatched: 9. CDR3 nucleotides: TGTGCCAGCTCACCCCCCGGGGGGGGGTCCGCCTACGAGCAGTACTTC. It codes for CASSPPGGGSAYEQYF.

The chain employs TRBV6-1 and TRBJ1-4, with 7 bases lining up with TRBD1. CDR3 length: 15 amino acids. Germline V lookup: CDR1 MNHNS, CDR2 SASEGT. V was clipped by 5 bases and J by 3 bases; unmatched bases: 6. DNA for the CDR3: TGTGCCAGCAGTTCTAACAGGGGATCTAATGAAAAACTGTTTTTT. Protein product: CASSSNRGSNEKLFF.

This chain joins TRBV2 and TRBJ2-1; TRBD1 matches at 11 bases. Germline V gene lookup returns CDR1 SNHLY and CDR2 FYNNEI. The CDR3 length is 13 residues. The V gene end was trimmed by 8 bases and the J gene end by 8 bases; junction bases not matched to a gene: 5. CDR3 nucleotide sequence: TGTGCCAGCCGGGACAGGGGGTTCGATGAGCAGTTCTTC. Translation: CASRDRGFDEQFF.

This clone was observed a handful of times. This chain links TRBV5-6 with TRBJ1-2; 7 nucleotides match TRBD1. The CDR3 runs 13 residues. V was clipped by 4 bases and J by 4 bases; unmatched bases: 4. Germline V CDR1 and CDR2: SGHDT, YYEEEE. CDR3 region: CASSVGQTYGYTF. The CDR3 DNA reads TGTGCCAGCAGCGTGGGACAGACCTATGGCTACACCTTC.

Note on this clone: Other DNA sequences in the sample encode the same CDR3. The chain combines TRBV5-4 with TRBJ2-3, with TRBD2 matching over 12 bases. The CDR3 consists of 15 residues. The trim removed 5 bases at V and 3 bases at J, leaving 4 bases unmatched. Germline V lookup: CDR1 SGHNT, CDR2 YYREEE (reference sequence). This CDR3 reads CASSLAGGRTDTQYF. In nucleotides, the CDR3 is TGTGCCAGCAGTCTAGCGGGAGGGAGAACAGATACGCAGTATTTT.

The chain couples TRBV6-1 to TRBJ1-3; the D gene is possibly TRBD1 (5 bases). There are 15 residues in the CDR3. V lost 2 bases and J 4 bases, leaving 12 bases between the germline ends. Germline V lookup: CDR1 MNHNS, CDR2 SASEGT. CDR3 amino acids: CASSESRVGGNTIYF. The DNA for the CDR3 is TGTGCCAGCAGTGAAAGCAGGGTTGGCGGAAACACCATATATTTT.

The CDR3 loop reads CASSVQGDTEAFF. The DNA for the CDR3 is TGTGCCAGCAGCGTGCAGGGGGACACTGAAGCTTTCTTT. The genes are TRBV9 and TRBJ1-1, with 7 nucleotides matching TRBD1. CDR3 size: 13 residues. The J segment lost 3 bases and the V segment lost 2 bases, leaving 1 base of the junction unmatched. The germline V gene encodes CDR1 SGDLS and CDR2 YYNGEE.

V gene TRBV9 combines with J gene TRBJ2-2, with 11 positions matching TRBD2. Per the germline V gene, CDR1 is SGDLS and CDR2 is YYNGEE. The length of the CDR3 is 16 residues. V shed 2 bases and J 8 bases; nucleotides not matched to a gene: 8. The CDR3 DNA is TGTGCCAGCAGCGTCGGGACTAGCGGTCAGAGAGGGGAGCTGTTTTTT. Amino acids: CASSVGTSGQRGELFF. Complete variable domain (other parts from reference TRBV9 and TRBJ2-2): DSGVTQTPKHLITATGQRVTLRCSPRSGDLSVYWYQQSLDQGLQFLIQYYNGEERAKGNILERFSAQQFPDLHSELNLSSLELGDSALYFCASSVGTSGQRGELFFGEGSRLTVL.